The 20 T cell receptor beta chains presented below share a single source sample, sequenced in a study of blood T cell repertoires in COVID-19. Repertoires were generated with immunoSEQ multiplex PCR, while TCRdb's copy carries only in-frame clones and drops some. The sample carries 450,000 or so clones, roughly 89% recorded once. The sequenced material came from peripheral blood. The receptors were gathered from a man in his late teens or twenties with COVID-19, enrolled during active disease.

The chain employs TRBV7-8 and TRBJ2-3; 12 bases are a match to TRBD2. Germline V CDR1 and CDR2: SGHVS, FQNEAQ. V dropped 5 bases and J dropped 6; count of bases not matched to a gene: 6. This CDR3 has 15 residues. CDR3 residues: CASSLTSGRYDTQYF. In DNA form, the CDR3 reads TGTGCCAGCAGCCTAACTAGCGGGAGGTATGATACGCAGTATTTT.

The chain recombines TRBV6-5 with TRBJ2-7; the D gene is possibly TRBD2 (6 bases). The CDR3 runs 12 residues. V was pared by 10 bases and J by 2 bases, with 12 bases between. Germline CDR1 reads MNHEY; CDR2 reads SVGAGI. CDR3 sequence reads: CATMGGAYEQYF. The CDR3 nucleotides read TGTGCCACCATGGGCGGGGCCTACGAGCAGTACTTC.

This rearrangement joins TRBV13 to TRBJ1-2; 7 bases fit TRBD1. Germline V gene data show CDR1 as PRHDT and CDR2 as FYEKMQ (reference sequence). V trimming: 1 base; J trimming: 4 bases; junction bases outside the gene matches: 6. The CDR3 is 15 residues long. CDR3 DNA: TGTGCCAGCAGCTTAGTAGCAGGGGGTGGCTATGGCTACACCTTC. Translating gives CASSLVAGGGYGYTF.

The rearrangement uses TRBV7-8 and TRBJ2-7, with 9 positions matching TRBD1. Germline V lookup: CDR1 SGHVS, CDR2 FQNEAQ. This CDR3 region has 15 residues. The J segment lost 5 bases and the V segment lost 6 bases, leaving 11 bases of the junction unmatched. The CDR3 sequence: CASRPTGTGLDEQYF. The CDR3, as DNA: TGTGCCAGCAGACCTACCGGGACAGGGTTGGACGAGCAGTACTTC.

V and J are TRBV20-1 and TRBJ2-7; the D gene is possibly TRBD2 (6 bases). This CDR3 contains 11 residues. Per germline, CDR1 DFQATT and CDR2 SNEGSKA (reference sequence). V was pared by 3 bases and J by 7 bases, with 10 bases between. As DNA, the CDR3 is TGCAGTGCTAGCGGGAGTCGAGAGCAGTACTTC. Protein: CSASGSREQYF.

V is TRBV7-9 and J is TRBJ1-2, with TRBD1 as a possible D gene (6 bases). The CDR3 is 11 amino acids. The germline V gene encodes CDR1 SEHNR and CDR2 FQNEAQ (reference sequence). The V end lost 4 bases, the J end lost 6 bases, and 6 bases lay between the germline ends. DNA of the CDR3: TGTGCCAGCAGCTCAGGGGATGGCTACACCTTC. Encoded protein: CASSSGDGYTF.

The chain joins TRBV30 to TRBJ2-7, with 12 bases aligning to TRBD2. CDR3 length equals 15 residues. Germline assignment: CDR1 GTSNPN and CDR2 SVGIG (reference sequence). The junction had 1 base not matched to a gene; V was cut back by 1 base and J by 0 bases. CDR3 residues: CAWSGLAGASYEQYF. In nucleotides, the CDR3 is TGTGCCTGGAGTGGACTAGCGGGAGCCTCCTACGAGCAGTACTTC.

This rearrangement joins TRBV27 to TRBJ2-7, with a tentative D call TRBD1 (6 bases). The CDR3 length is 13 residues. CDR1 MNHEY and CDR2 SMNVEV come from the germline V gene (reference sequence). Trimming removed 3 bases from V and 4 bases from J, with 10 bases in between. The CDR3 sequence is CASSFRDNYEQYF. In nucleotides, the CDR3 is TGTGCCAGCAGTTTTCGGGACAATTACGAGCAGTACTTC.

The chain recombines TRBV10-2 with TRBJ1-6; D remains ambiguous. V was clipped by 7 bases and J by 7 bases, with 11 bases between them. The CDR3 consists of 13 residues. Germline V CDR1 and CDR2: WSHSY, SAAADI. The CDR3 loop reads CASTRGGNSPLHF. CDR3 sequence (DNA): TGCGCCAGCACGCGCGGCGGCAATTCACCCCTCCACTTT.

The CDR3, as DNA: TGTGCCAGCAGTCTAGGGGCCCAGGGCGACACTGAAGCTTTCTTT. Translation: CASSLGAQGDTEAFF. This rearrangement joins TRBV6-5 to TRBJ1-1; the D gene is possibly TRBD1 (5 bases). With 5 bases removed from V and 3 bases from J, the gap between germline ends came to 16 bases. Germline V gene sequence: CDR1 MNHEY, CDR2 SVGAGI. The CDR3 loop spans 15 amino acids.

V and J are TRBV5-1 and TRBJ2-7, with 12 bases aligning to TRBD2. The V and J ends lost 4 bases and 0 bases, in that order; junction bases with no gene match: 8. The CDR3 totals 17 residues. The germline V gene encodes CDR1 SGHRS and CDR2 YFSETQ. In nucleotides, the CDR3 is TGCGCCAGCAGCCCCGGACTAGCGGGGACTACCTCCTACGAGCAGTACTTC. Encoded protein: CASSPGLAGTTSYEQYF.

V gene TRBV5-4 combines with J gene TRBJ1-6; TRBD1 aligns across 8 bases. The junction had 6 bases not matched to a gene; V was cut back by 4 bases and J by 6 bases. Germline values: CDR1 SGHNT, CDR2 YYREEE (reference sequence). The CDR3 is 15 amino acids. The CDR3, as DNA: TGTGCCAGCAGCACCGGACAGGGAAGTAATTCACCCCTCCACTTT. Translated, it gives CASSTGQGSNSPLHF.

J is TRBJ2-5 and V is TRBV10-3, with 7 bases matching TRBD1. Germline-derived CDR1 and CDR2 are ENHRY and SYGVKD. V was clipped by 5 bases and J by 2 bases; unmatched bases: 5. There are 14 residues in the CDR3. The CDR3 coding sequence is TGTGCCATCAGTATAGGGGACAGTCAAGAGACCCAGTACTTC. It specifies CAISIGDSQETQYF.

The chain employs TRBV19 and TRBJ1-1; 7 bases line up with TRBD1. V shed 5 bases, J shed 2 bases, and the junction held 5 bases outside the gene matches. In germline, CDR1 is LNHDA, CDR2 SQIVND (reference sequence). CDR3 length: 14 amino acids. CDR3 in DNA: TGTGCCAGTAGTGAGACAGGGTCCAACACTGAAGCTTTCTTT. This gives the protein CASSETGSNTEAFF.

The chain employs TRBV6-5 and TRBJ1-1; weak D call: TRBD1 (5 bases). The germline V and J ends were trimmed by 8 bases and 1 base, with 11 bases remaining between them. This CDR3 is 13 amino acids long. Germline values: CDR1 MNHEY, CDR2 SVGAGI. The CDR3 spells CASGAGSNTEAFF. The CDR3 region has the DNA TGTGCCAGCGGGGCCGGATCGAACACTGAAGCTTTCTTT.

The sample holds one count of this clone. The rearrangement links TRBV9 to TRBJ2-2; the match to TRBD1 covers 11 bases. V was clipped by 0 bases and J by 3 bases; unmatched bases: 1. Germline CDR1 is SGDLS and CDR2 is YYNGEE. This CDR3 is built from 16 residues. This CDR3 reads CASSVAGQGDTGELFF. In DNA, the CDR3 is TGTGCCAGCAGCGTAGCGGGACAGGGGGACACCGGGGAGCTGTTTTTT.

The chain employs TRBV6-5 and TRBJ2-5; TRBD2 matches 7 bases. CDR1 is MNHEY, CDR2 SVGAGI, per germline. Trimming at V came to 5 bases and at J to 6 bases, leaving 9 bases not matched to a gene. The CDR3 loop spans 14 amino acids. Here the CDR3 reads CASSPGRSGKTQYF. The CDR3, as DNA: TGTGCCAGCAGTCCCGGGAGGTCTGGAAAGACCCAGTACTTC.

V usage is TRBV24-1 and J usage is TRBJ2-7; possibly TRBD1 for D (6 bases). Looked up from germline, CDR1 is KGHDR and CDR2 is SFDVKD. The CDR3 totals 17 residues. Trimming pared 9 bases from V and 0 bases from J, leaving 23 bases between. CDR3 loop: CATDRQPDRSSSYEQYF. The CDR3 DNA reads TGTGCCACCGACCGCCAGCCGGACAGATCAAGCTCCTACGAGCAGTACTTC.

The chain carries TRBV2 and TRBJ1-2, with D possibly being TRBD1 (5 bases). Trimming removed 4 bases at V and 5 bases at J, with 11 bases between. This CDR3 is built from 13 residues. Germline V lookup: CDR1 SNHLY, CDR2 FYNNEI. The CDR3, as DNA: TGTGCCAGCAGTGCATTGGGGGGGTATGGCTACACCTTC. Amino acid sequence: CASSALGGYGYTF.

The chain joins TRBV6-5 to TRBJ2-7; 8 bases map to TRBD2. J was trimmed by 4 bases and V by 0 bases; bases with no gene match: 5. CDR3 length: 15 residues. Germline loops: CDR1 MNHEY, CDR2 SVGAGI. CDR3 coding DNA: TGTGCCAGCAGTTACTCCGGGGGGGTGAGATACGAGCAGTACTTC. Translated: CASSYSGGVRYEQYF.